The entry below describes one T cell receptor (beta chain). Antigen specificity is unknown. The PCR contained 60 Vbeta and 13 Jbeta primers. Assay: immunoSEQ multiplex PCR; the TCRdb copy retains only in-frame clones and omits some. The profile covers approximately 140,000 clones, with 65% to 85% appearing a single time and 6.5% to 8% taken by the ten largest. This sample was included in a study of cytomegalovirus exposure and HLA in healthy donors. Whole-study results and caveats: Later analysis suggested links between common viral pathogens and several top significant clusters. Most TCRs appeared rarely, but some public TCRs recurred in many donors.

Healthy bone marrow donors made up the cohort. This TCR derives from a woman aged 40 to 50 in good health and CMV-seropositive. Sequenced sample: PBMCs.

The CDR3 DNA reads TGTGCCAGCTCCCCCGAGGTGGGGAGAGCTGGAAACACCATATATTTT. This sequence encodes CASSPEVGRAGNTIYF. The chain has TRBV18 and TRBJ1-3; D unresolved. The CDR3 sequence is 16 residues long. Between the trimmed V and J ends, which lost 6 bases and 2 bases, there was a span of 17 bases. Germline assignment: CDR1 KGHSH and CDR2 LQKENI.